These 30 T cell receptor beta chains originate from one sample sequenced in a study of blood T cell repertoires in COVID-19. TCRdb's copy holds only in-frame clones and misses some; the assay was immunoSEQ multiplex PCR. The table has 57,000 or so clones, roughly four fifths seen once. The sequenced material came from peripheral blood. The receptors were gathered from a man in his sixties with acute or convalescent COVID-19.

The chain's CDR3 is CASTEQYQPQHF. CDR3 sequence (DNA): TGTGCCAGCACCGAACAGTATCAGCCCCAGCATTTT. The chain couples TRBV6-5 to TRBJ1-5; D is uncertain. The germline V gene has CDR1 MNHEY and CDR2 SVGAGI. The CDR3 runs to 12 residues. Trimming removed 7 bases at V and 5 bases at J, with 9 bases between.

The genes are TRBV19 and TRBJ2-7, with 11 bases that match TRBD1. The CDR3 is 16 residues long. Germline loops: CDR1 LNHDA, CDR2 SQIVND (reference sequence). The J segment lost 7 bases and the V segment lost 5 bases, leaving 13 bases of the junction unmatched. Here the CDR3 reads CASSPWTGGNLREQYF. The CDR3 nucleotides are TGTGCCAGTAGTCCTTGGACAGGGGGCAATTTGCGGGAGCAGTACTTC.

The CDR3 loop reads CASSRGQMNTEAFF. Here the CDR3 DNA reads TGCGCCAGCAGCCGAGGACAGATGAACACTGAAGCTTTCTTT. The chain couples TRBV4-1 to TRBJ1-1; TRBD1 is a possible D gene (6 bases). CDR3 length: 14 residues. Germline CDR1 reads MGHRA; CDR2 reads YSYEKL. Trimming left V 4 bases short and J 0 bases short, with 9 bases between.

The gene calls are TRBV7-9 and TRBJ2-4; tentative D call: TRBD2 (6 bases). V was clipped by 5 bases and J by 0 bases, with 8 bases between them. Germline CDR1 is SEHNR and CDR2 is FQNEAQ (reference sequence). The CDR3 covers 14 residues. CDR3 nucleotides: TGTGCCAGCAGCCCGGGACTAGCCAAAAACATTCAGTACTTC. Residues: CASSPGLAKNIQYF.

The chain uses TRBV7-2 and TRBJ2-4, with D possibly being TRBD1 (6 bases). Between the trimmed V and J ends, which lost 4 bases and 3 bases, there was a span of 7 bases. The CDR3 contains 13 residues. Germline assignment: CDR1 SGHTA and CDR2 FQGNSA. CDR3 amino acids: CASSSDSKNIQYF. As DNA, the CDR3 is TGTGCCAGCAGCTCGGACAGCAAAAACATTCAGTACTTC.

For this clone: The germline gene is not matched at one end of the junction; a read error may be the cause. The chain couples TRBV3-1 (or the pseudogene TRBV3-2) to TRBJ2-1, with 8 bases identical to TRBD2. The germline V gene has CDR1 LGHDT and CDR2 YNNKEL (reference sequence). The CDR3 has 12 amino acids. CDR3 nucleotide sequence: TGTGCCAGCAGCCAAGGGACCCGGCGGGGGGTCTTC. It specifies CASSQGTRRGVF.

This clone appeared a single time. This chain joins TRBV19 and TRBJ2-1; TRBD2 agrees at 16 bases. The CDR3 spans 17 residues. Germline values: CDR1 LNHDA, CDR2 SQIVND (reference sequence). V shed 6 bases, J shed 5 bases, and the junction held 7 bases outside the gene matches. The CDR3 DNA sequence: TGTGCCAGTAGCCCGGGACTAGCGGGAGGGCCAGACAATGAGCAGTTCTTC. This sequence encodes CASSPGLAGGPDNEQFF.

For this clone: The junction differs from germline at one of its ends, possibly a read error. The rearrangement links TRBV3-1 (or the pseudogene TRBV3-2) to TRBJ1-1, with 7 bases that match TRBD1. CDR1 is LGHDT, CDR2 YNNKEL, per germline (reference sequence). The CDR3 length is 17 residues. The CDR3 is CASSKEMRGRFRAEAFF. The CDR3, as DNA: TGTGCCAGCAGCAAAGAGATGAGGGGGCGCTTCCGGGCTGAAGCTTTCTTT.

The J gene is TRBJ2-3, the V gene TRBV4-2, with D unresolved. This CDR3 spans 16 amino acids. V was clipped by 2 bases and J by 1 base, with 13 bases between them. Germline V gene lookup returns CDR1 LGHNA and CDR2 YNFKEQ. As DNA, the CDR3 is TGTGCCAGCAGCCAAATCGGAGCAGAGCGCACAGATACGCAGTATTTT. This sequence encodes CASSQIGAERTDTQYF.

The chain joins TRBV10-1 to TRBJ2-3, with 9 nucleotides matching TRBD2. CDR3 size: 15 residues. The germline V gene encodes CDR1 WNHNN and CDR2 SYGVQD (reference sequence). V trimming: 4 bases; J trimming: 3 bases; junction bases outside the gene matches: 5. The CDR3 bases are TGCGCCAGCAGTGGCGGGAGGGCCCGGACAGATACGCAGTATTTT. This translates into CASSGGRARTDTQYF.

The CDR3 DNA is TGTGCCAGCAGACCGGACAGGGCCACTGAAGCTTTCTTT. Translated: CASRPDRATEAFF. The V call is TRBV27, the J call TRBJ1-1; 8 bases agree with TRBD1. Looked up from germline, CDR1 is MNHEY and CDR2 is SMNVEV (reference sequence). This CDR3 is built from 13 residues. V was pared by 6 bases and J by 4 bases, with 4 bases of the junction left unmatched.

The rearrangement uses TRBV11-2 and TRBJ1-1, with D possibly being TRBD1 (5 bases). V was clipped by 3 bases and J by 10 bases, with 12 bases between them. Germline-derived CDR1 and CDR2 are SGHAT and FQNNGV. The CDR3 is 12 residues long. CDR3 protein: CASSFRQTSAFF. CDR3 sequence (DNA): TGTGCCAGCAGCTTTAGACAGACGTCAGCTTTCTTT.

The gene calls are TRBV5-1 and TRBJ1-5, with a weak D call TRBD1 (5 bases). V dropped 4 bases and J dropped 8 bases, with 13 bases sitting between them. CDR1 is SGHRS and CDR2 is YFSETQ in the germline V gene. This CDR3 has 13 amino acids. The CDR3 region has the DNA TGCGCCAGCAGCATAAGGGGCGCGAAGCCCCAGCATTTT. Residues: CASSIRGAKPQHF. The whole variable domain, remainder taken from reference TRBV5-1 and TRBJ1-5, is KAGVTQTPRYLIKTRGQQVTLSCSPISGHRSVSWYQQTPGQGLQFLFEYFSETQRNKGNFPGRFSGRQFSNSRSEMNVSTLELGDSALYLCASSIRGAKPQHFGDGTRLSIL.

This rearrangement joins TRBV10-3 to TRBJ1-1; TRBD1 matches 7 bases. Per the germline V gene, CDR1 is ENHRY and CDR2 is SYGVKD. V lost 5 bases, J lost 2 bases, and 5 bases stayed unmatched. The CDR3 runs 14 residues. DNA of the CDR3: TGTGCCATCAGTCCCGGGGACAGAAACACTGAAGCTTTCTTT. Translated: CAISPGDRNTEAFF.

This chain uses TRBV7-3 with TRBJ2-2; tentative D call: TRBD2 (6 bases). This CDR3 spans 15 amino acids. Trimming pared 6 bases from V and 3 bases from J, leaving 14 bases between. Germline values: CDR1 SGHTA, CDR2 FQGTGA. In nucleotides, the CDR3 is TGTGCCAGCAGAGTGGACCCGGGGGACACCGGGGAGCTGTTTTTT. Translated, it gives CASRVDPGDTGELFF.

The CDR3 is CASSSPPDREAFF. The CDR3 DNA is TGTGCCAGCAGCTCCCCACCGGACAGGGAAGCTTTCTTT. V and J are TRBV5-4 and TRBJ1-1; TRBD1 aligns across 7 bases. The CDR3 runs to 13 residues. V lost 3 bases to trimming and J lost 8 bases; unmatched junction nucleotides: 7. Germline CDR1 is SGHNT and CDR2 is YYREEE (reference sequence). Complete variable domain (other parts from reference TRBV5-4 and TRBJ1-1): ETGVTQSPTHLIKTRGQQVTLRCSSQSGHNTVSWYQQALGQGPQFIFQYYREEENGRGNFPPRFSGLQFPNYSSELNVNALELDDSALYLCASSSPPDREAFFGQGTRLTVV.

The J gene is TRBJ1-6, the V gene TRBV6-5; D not resolved. V was clipped by 0 bases and J by 4 bases, with 4 bases between them. The germline CDR1 and CDR2 sequences are MNHEY and SVGAGI. This CDR3 is 14 amino acids long. Written as DNA, the CDR3 is TGTGCCAGCAGTTACTCCCGGTATAATTCACCCCTCCACTTT. It codes for CASSYSRYNSPLHF.

The chain links TRBV5-4 to TRBJ1-1, with no clear D. V was cut by 2 bases and J by 5 bases, with 10 bases left in between. Germline V gives CDR1 SGHNT, CDR2 YYREEE (reference sequence). This CDR3 has 13 amino acids. The DNA of the CDR3 is TGTGCCAGCAGCTTTTCGGGTGGTACTGAAGCTTTCTTT. It encodes CASSFSGGTEAFF.

The chain joins TRBV10-3 to TRBJ2-2, with a tentative D call TRBD2 (5 bases). Germline lookup yields CDR1 ENHRY and CDR2 SYGVKD. V dropped 3 bases and J dropped 9 bases, with 14 bases sitting between them. The CDR3 is 14 residues long. CDR3 in DNA: TGTGCCATCAGTGATCCTCAGAGGGCTAGGGAGCTGTTTTTT. Protein product: CAISDPQRARELFF.

The V and J genes are TRBV5-6 and TRBJ2-7; TRBD1 aligns across 8 bases. V lost 4 bases and J lost 5; bases outside the gene matches: 14. The germline V gene has CDR1 SGHDT and CDR2 YYEEEE. The CDR3 spans 16 residues. CDR3 nucleotide sequence: TGTGCCAGCAGCCTAACCGTCGGACAGGGTTACCACGAGCAGTACTTC. This sequence encodes CASSLTVGQGYHEQYF. Combining the CDR3 with reference TRBV5-6 and TRBJ2-7 gives the whole variable domain DAGVTQSPTHLIKTRGQQVTLRCSPKSGHDTVSWYQQALGQGPQFIFQYYEEEERQRGNFPDRFSGHQFPNYSSELNVNALLLGDSALYLCASSLTVGQGYHEQYFGPGTRLTVT.

The rearrangement joins TRBV7-9 to TRBJ2-3; 7 bases line up with TRBD2. Unmatched junction bases numbered 5, after V lost 5 bases and J lost 0 bases. The germline gives CDR1 SEHNR, CDR2 FQNEAQ (reference sequence). The CDR3 contains 15 residues. The CDR3 region is CASSLIAGSTDTQYF. The CDR3 coding sequence is TGTGCCAGCAGCCTAATAGCGGGTAGCACAGATACGCAGTATTTT.

V usage is TRBV11-2 and J usage is TRBJ1-5, with D possibly matching TRBD1 (6 bases). The germline V gene encodes CDR1 SGHAT and CDR2 FQNNGV. Trimming cost V 4 bases and J 4 bases, with 14 bases left between them. This CDR3 region has 15 residues. Written as DNA, the CDR3 is TGTGCCAGCAGCTCAGACAGGCATGGGAATCAGCCCCAGCATTTT. Its protein is CASSSDRHGNQPQHF. Full variable domain (remainder filled in from reference TRBV11-2 and TRBJ1-5): EAGVAQSPRYKIIEKRQSVAFWCNPISGHATLYWYQQILGQGPKLLIQFQNNGVVDDSQLPKDRFSAERLKGVDSTLKIQPAKLEDSAVYLCASSSDRHGNQPQHFGDGTRLSIL.

The V call is TRBV2, the J call TRBJ2-7, with D possibly being TRBD2 (6 bases). Between the trimmed V and J ends, which lost 7 bases and 2 bases, there was a span of 15 bases. Germline V lookup: CDR1 SNHLY, CDR2 FYNNEI. The CDR3 length is 14 residues. CDR3 coding DNA: TGTGCCAGCACCATGTGGGGGGAGGCCTACGAGCAGTACTTC. It is translated as CASTMWGEAYEQYF.

The V and J genes are TRBV28 and TRBJ2-2; D is unresolved. In germline, CDR1 is MDHEN, CDR2 SYDVKM. This CDR3 region has 16 residues. Between the trimmed V and J ends, which lost 6 bases and 0 bases, there was a span of 14 bases. The CDR3 reads CASRRKTHSNTGELFF. The CDR3 DNA follows: TGTGCCAGCAGACGTAAGACTCATTCGAACACCGGGGAGCTGTTTTTT. Full variable domain (missing parts from reference TRBV28 and TRBJ2-2): DVKVTQSSRYLVKRTGEKVFLECVQDMDHENMFWYRQDPGLGLRLIYFSYDVKMKEKGDIPEGYSVSREKKERFSLILESASTNQTSMYLCASRRKTHSNTGELFFGEGSRLTVL.

This clone has a single count. This chain connects TRBV19 to TRBJ2-1; 8 bases line up with TRBD1. Germline CDR1 reads LNHDA; CDR2 reads SQIVND (reference sequence). CDR3 size: 17 residues. Unmatched junction bases numbered 6, after V lost 1 base and J lost 1 base. The CDR3 loop is CASSIVGTGASYNEQFF. CDR3 sequence (DNA): TGTGCCAGTAGTATAGTAGGGACAGGTGCGTCCTACAATGAGCAGTTCTTC.

V gene TRBV29-1 combines with J gene TRBJ1-2, with 7 positions matching TRBD1. The trim removed 4 bases at V and 4 bases at J, leaving 3 bases unmatched. This CDR3 comprises 12 residues. The V gene's germline CDR1 is SQVTM and CDR2 ANQGSEA. CDR3 in DNA: TGCAGCGTTGTGGGACAGAGCTATGGCTACACCTTC. Protein product: CSVVGQSYGYTF.

The V and J genes are TRBV6-6 and TRBJ2-7, with 15 bases that match TRBD2. Germline CDR1 reads MNHNY; CDR2 reads SVGAGI (reference sequence). J gave up 3 bases and V 4 bases, and 4 bases lay outside the gene matches. This CDR3 region has 16 residues. The CDR3 DNA follows: TGTGCCAGCAGTTCCCCGGGACTAGCGGGAGGCTACGAGCAGTACTTC. Translation: CASSSPGLAGGYEQYF.

This chain connects TRBV7-9 to TRBJ1-2, with TRBD1 matching over 9 bases. With V trimmed by 1 base and J by 4 bases, 7 bases remained unmatched. CDR1 and CDR2 (germline): SEHNR, FQNEAQ (reference sequence). The CDR3 has 16 amino acids. This CDR3 is CASSLELGQGTYGYTF. CDR3 nucleotides: TGTGCCAGCAGCTTAGAGCTGGGACAGGGCACCTATGGCTACACCTTC.

This chain connects TRBV9 to TRBJ2-2, with TRBD1 matching over 10 bases. This CDR3 has 14 residues. The V and J ends lost 5 bases and 6 bases, in that order; junction bases with no gene match: 4. Germline V gene data show CDR1 as SGDLS and CDR2 as YYNGEE. The CDR3 coding sequence is TGTGCCAGCAGTGACAGGGGGCTTGCCGGGGAGCTGTTTTTT. Protein product: CASSDRGLAGELFF.

The chain carries TRBV6-2 or TRBV6-3 and TRBJ2-7; possible D gene TRBD1, 6 bases. CDR1 MNHEY and CDR2 SVGEGT come from the germline V gene. V lost 6 bases, J lost 3 bases, and 12 bases lay in between. The CDR3 is made up of 13 amino acids. The CDR3 DNA follows: TGTGCCAGCAGCCGCGACAGGAGCTACGAGCAGTACTTC. It specifies CASSRDRSYEQYF.